These 10 T cell receptor beta chains came from one sample sequenced in a study of blood T cell repertoires in COVID-19. Only in-frame clones appear in the TCRdb table, and some are missing; sequencing was by immunoSEQ multiplex PCR. This sample has about 300,000 clones, with roughly 80% found just once. The sequenced sample consisted of peripheral blood. The source of these receptors is a woman aged 45 to 65 who had recovered from COVID-19.

The chain employs TRBV12-5 and TRBJ2-5, with D possibly being TRBD1 (6 bases). The CDR3 consists of 14 residues. Germline CDR1 and CDR2: LGHNT and FRNRAP. V lost 6 bases to trimming and J lost 5 bases, with 16 bases between them. CDR3 coding DNA: TGTGCTAGTGGCCGATCTACAGGGTATGAGACCCAGTACTTC. Amino acids: CASGRSTGYETQYF.

The V call is TRBV27, the J call TRBJ1-2; TRBD1 aligns across 10 bases. Germline V gives CDR1 MNHEY, CDR2 SMNVEV (reference sequence). V shed 5 bases, J shed 4 bases, and the junction held 7 bases outside the gene matches. CDR3 length equals 15 residues. The CDR3 loop reads CASSAPGQGSYGYTF. In nucleotides, the CDR3 is TGTGCCAGCAGTGCCCCGGGACAGGGGAGCTATGGCTACACCTTC.

This rearrangement joins TRBV7-9 to TRBJ2-7; D possibly corresponds to TRBD2 (6 bases). Per germline, CDR1 SEHNR and CDR2 FQNEAQ (reference sequence). Trimming cost V 0 bases and J 7 bases, with 16 bases left between them. The CDR3 consists of 15 residues. The CDR3 region is CASSLAEGSRAEQYF. The CDR3, as DNA: TGTGCCAGCAGCTTAGCGGAGGGGTCCCGTGCTGAGCAGTACTTC.

J is TRBJ1-2 and V is TRBV7-9; tentatively, D is TRBD1 (6 bases). V was clipped by 3 bases and J by 4 bases, with 9 bases between them. Germline CDR1 SEHNR, CDR2 FQNEAQ (reference sequence). This CDR3 spans 13 amino acids. Here the CDR3 reads CASSFRGSYGYTF. The CDR3 DNA follows: TGTGCCAGCAGCTTCAGGGGCAGCTATGGCTACACCTTC.

This clone was picked up a small number of times. The rearrangement uses TRBV3-1 (or the pseudogene TRBV3-2) and TRBJ2-1; D uncertain. Germline V gene lookup returns CDR1 LGHDT and CDR2 YNNKEL (reference sequence). The V and J ends lost 0 bases and 0 bases respectively, with 6 bases between them. This CDR3 region has 15 residues. CDR3 nucleotides: TGTGCCAGCAGCCAAGAGACTCTCTCCTACAATGAGCAGTTCTTC. As protein: CASSQETLSYNEQFF.

This chain's CDR3 is CASSLEGGTGNTEAFF. CDR3 bases: TGCGCCAGCAGCTTGGAGGGCGGGACAGGGAACACTGAAGCTTTCTTT. J is TRBJ1-1 and V is TRBV5-1; 8 positions agree with TRBD1. V lost 0 bases, J lost 1 base, and 5 bases stayed unmatched. Germline CDR1 and CDR2: SGHRS and YFSETQ. This CDR3 has 16 amino acids.

The chain has TRBV28 and TRBJ2-5; D gene ambiguous. Germline CDR1 MDHEN, CDR2 SYDVKM. CDR3 size: 13 residues. The ends were cut back, 3 bases at V and 2 bases at J, with 7 bases in the middle. DNA for the CDR3: TGTGCCAGCAGTTTCCCCCCACAAGAGACCCAGTACTTC. It specifies CASSFPPQETQYF.

The CDR3 spells CASSFSSVGEQFF. The CDR3 DNA reads as TGTGCCAGCAGCTTCTCTAGCGTCGGTGAGCAGTTCTTC. This sequence joins TRBV7-3 and TRBJ2-1, with a tentative D call TRBD2 (6 bases). Germline values: CDR1 SGHTA, CDR2 FQGTGA. Trimming shortened V by 3 bases and J by 9 bases, and 12 bases separated the two germline ends. The CDR3 loop spans 13 amino acids.

The gene calls are TRBV6-5 and TRBJ1-2; 8 nucleotides align to TRBD1. Trimming took 6 bases from V and 4 from J; bases not matched to a gene: 7. The CDR3 consists of 14 residues. Per germline, CDR1 MNHEY and CDR2 SVGAGI. CDR3 loop: CASRIGQGVYGYTF. DNA for the CDR3: TGTGCCAGCAGAATCGGACAGGGCGTCTATGGCTACACCTTC.

V gene TRBV29-1 combines with J gene TRBJ2-2, with 8 bases fitting TRBD1. V lost 6 bases and J lost 1; bases outside the gene matches: 4. There are 14 residues in the CDR3. Germline values: CDR1 SQVTM, CDR2 ANQGSEA. CDR3 amino acids: CSVPDRGNTGELFF. DNA of the CDR3: TGCAGCGTACCCGACAGGGGGAACACCGGGGAGCTGTTTTTT.